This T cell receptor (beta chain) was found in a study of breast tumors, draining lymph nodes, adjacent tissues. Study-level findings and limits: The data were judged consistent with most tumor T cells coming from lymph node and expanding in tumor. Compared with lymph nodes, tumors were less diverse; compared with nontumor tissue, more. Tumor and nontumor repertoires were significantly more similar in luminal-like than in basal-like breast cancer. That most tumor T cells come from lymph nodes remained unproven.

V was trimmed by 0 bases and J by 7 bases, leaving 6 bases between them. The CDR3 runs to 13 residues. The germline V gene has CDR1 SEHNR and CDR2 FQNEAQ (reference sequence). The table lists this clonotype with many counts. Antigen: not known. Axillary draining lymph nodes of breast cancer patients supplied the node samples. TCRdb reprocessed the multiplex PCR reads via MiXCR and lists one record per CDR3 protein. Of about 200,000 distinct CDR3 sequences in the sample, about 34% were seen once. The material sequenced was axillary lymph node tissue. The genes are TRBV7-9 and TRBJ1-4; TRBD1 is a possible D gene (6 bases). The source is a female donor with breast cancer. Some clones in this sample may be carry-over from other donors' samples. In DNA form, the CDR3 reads TGTGCCAGCAGCTTAGCGGACAGTGAAAAACTGTTTTTT. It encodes CASSLADSEKLFF. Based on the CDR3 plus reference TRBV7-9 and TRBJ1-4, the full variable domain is DTGVSQNPRHKITKRGQNVTFRCDPISEHNRLYWYRQTLGQGPEFLTYFQNEAQLEKSRLLSDRFSAERPKGSFSTLEIQRTEQGDSAMYLCASSLADSEKLFFGSGTQLSVL.